Listed below are T cell receptor beta chains from one sample, sequenced in a study of T cell responses to AZD1222 COVID-19 vaccine. Generated by immunoSEQ multiplex PCR, the TCRdb table keeps only in-frame clones and is missing some. The sample comprises approximately 120,000 clones, less than 90% of which are singletons, and 4% to 5.5% rests with the top ten. Sequencing was performed on peripheral blood, taken on day 0 of AZD1222 vaccination. The receptor source for this set is an adult in good health. Both conserved end residues are part of each CDR3. A D gene is named only where the DNA matches it firmly. Not all rows give a size; the values are once, few, many and, for expanded clones, a class.

length	D	size	V	J	DNA	CDR3
15	.	.	TRBV7-9	TRBJ1-1	TGTGCCAGCAGCATTAGGGTCGGCATGAACACTGAAGCTTTCTTT	CASSIRVGMNTEAFF
14	.	.	TRBV12-5	TRBJ1-2	TGTGCTAGTGGTCGCGGGGAGGGGATAGGGGGCTACACCTTC	CASGRGEGIGGYTF
14	TRBD1	.	TRBV6-2/TRBV6-3	TRBJ2-7	TGTGCCAGCAGTTATTCGGACAGGATCTACGAGCAGTACTTC	CASSYSDRIYEQYF
14	.	.	TRBV3-1/TRBV3-2	TRBJ2-7	TGTGCCAGCAGCCAAGGGACAACGACCTACGAGCAGTACTTC	CASSQGTTTYEQYF
15	TRBD2	.	TRBV5-1	TRBJ2-5	TGCGCCAGCAGAAGACTAGCGGGGGACCAAGAGACCCAGTACTTC	CASRRLAGDQETQYF
15	TRBD1	.	TRBV7-2	TRBJ1-5	TGTGCCAGCAGCTTACAGGGGGGGGGCAATCAGCCCCAGCATTTT	CASSLQGGGNQPQHF
14	.	.	TRBV28	TRBJ1-1	TGTGCCAGCAAGAGTCCGGGGGGGAACACTGAAGCTTTCTTT	CASKSPGGNTEAFF
16	.	.	TRBV5-6	TRBJ2-5	TGTGCCAGCAGCGTAGGAGGGTTTGGGGCCCGAGAGACCCAGTACTTC	CASSVGGFGARETQYF
14	.	.	TRBV28	TRBJ2-7	TGTGCCAGCAGTACAGGGAGTTACCGCTACGAGCAGTACTTC	CASSTGSYRYEQYF
14	.	.	TRBV2	TRBJ1-4	TGTGCCAGCAGTGTAAAGGGGATAAGGGAAAAACTGTTTTTT	CASSVKGIREKLFF
13	.	.	TRBV5-6	TRBJ2-7	TGTGCCAGCAGCTTGGAGGTGTGGGGCGAGCAGTACTTC	CASSLEVWGEQYF
14	.	.	TRBV6-5	TRBJ2-7	TGTGCCAGCAGCCGATCTAGGGGTCTAGACGAGCAGTACTTC	CASSRSRGLDEQYF
15	.	.	TRBV18	TRBJ1-1	TGTGCCAGCTCACAGGCCCAGGGGTGTTTCACTGAAGCTTTCTTT	CASSQAQGCFTEAFF
13	.	.	TRBV29-1	TRBJ1-1	TGCAGCGTTGAAAGAACAGAGAACACTGAAGCTTTCTTT	CSVERTENTEAFF
13	.	.	TRBV6-2/TRBV6-3	TRBJ1-2	TGTGCCAGCAGTTACGACCGGGCACAGGCTCTTACCTTC	CASSYDRAQALTF
12	.	.	TRBV6-2/TRBV6-3	TRBJ2-3	TGTGCCAGCAGTCCCTGGGTAGGTACGCAGTATTTT	CASSPWVGTQYF
13	.	.	TRBV13	TRBJ1-2	TGTGCCAGCAGCCTGGACAGTAACTATGGCTACACCTTC	CASSLDSNYGYTF
16	.	.	TRBV6-5	TRBJ2-5	TGTGCCAGCAGTTACCAAGTGGGGGGCGCGGGAGAGACCCAGTACTTC	CASSYQVGGAGETQYF
17	.	.	TRBV3-1/TRBV3-2	TRBJ1-3	TGTGCCAGCAGCCAAGGAGTTTGGGTTAGCTCTGGAAACACCATATATTTT	CASSQGVWVSSGNTIYF
17	.	few	TRBV5-6	TRBJ2-1	TGTGCCAGCAGCTTGGCCTTTAGGTCCATGGGTTTCGATGAGCAGTTCTTC	CASSLAFRSMGFDEQFF
16	TRBD1	.	TRBV28	TRBJ1-3	TGTGCCAGCAGCTACCAGGACAGGGGCTCTGGAAACACCATATATTTT	CASSYQDRGSGNTIYF
12	.	.	TRBV7-8	TRBJ1-2	TGTGCCAGCAGCCCCAGGGGTGATGGCTACACCTTC	CASSPRGDGYTF
13	.	.	TRBV3-1/TRBV3-2	TRBJ2-7	TGTGCCAGCAGCCATTGGCAGTCCTACGAGCAGTACTTC	CASSHWQSYEQYF
14	TRBD2	.	TRBV27	TRBJ2-1	TGTGCCAGCAGATCCAGCGGGGATCACAATGAGCAGTTCTTC	CASRSSGDHNEQFF
14	.	.	TRBV11-2	TRBJ1-2	TGTGCCAGCAGCCTAGGACCGATCTACTATGGCTACACCTTC	CASSLGPIYYGYTF
15	.	.	TRBV7-9	TRBJ2-7	TGTGCCAGCAGCTACTCCCGGACGGCCAGGGACGAGCAGTACTTC	CASSYSRTARDEQYF
16	TRBD1	.	TRBV29-1	TRBJ2-7	TGCAGCGTTGAAGGCGTTGGCAAAGACAGGGTCTACGAGCAGTACTTC	CSVEGVGKDRVYEQYF
15	.	.	TRBV5-1	TRBJ2-3	TGCGCCAGCAGCTTGGAACAGGGTAGCACAGATACGCAGTATTTT	CASSLEQGSTDTQYF
15	.	.	TRBV4-3	TRBJ2-6	TGCGCCAGCAGCCAAGAAAGGTCTGGGGCCAACGTCCTGACTTTC	CASSQERSGANVLTF
14	.	.	TRBV7-2	TRBJ2-7	TGTGCCAGCAGCCCCGGGACGCGTGGGGTCGAGCAGTACTTC	CASSPGTRGVEQYF
13	.	once	TRBV5-6	TRBJ2-5	TGTGCCAGCAGCTTGGGTGCCCAAGAGACCCAGTACTTC	CASSLGAQETQYF
11	.	medium-sized	TRBV7-8	TRBJ2-7	TGTGCCAGCAGCCCCCGATCCGAGCAGTACTTC	CASSPRSEQYF
16	.	.	TRBV15	TRBJ1-5	TGTGCCACCAGCAGACCCAACGGGCGTAGCAATCAGCCCCAGCATTTT	CATSRPNGRSNQPQHF
15	TRBD1	.	TRBV10-2	TRBJ2-1	TGCGCCAGCACCTCGGGACAGGAATCCTACAATGAGCAGTTCTTC	CASTSGQESYNEQFF
15	TRBD1	.	TRBV18	TRBJ1-5	TGTGCCAGCTCACTAACAGGGGACGGCAATCAGCCCCAGCATTTT	CASSLTGDGNQPQHF
17	TRBD1	.	TRBV3-1/TRBV3-2	TRBJ2-5	TGTGCCAGCAGCCAGACGAGGGGTGGGACAGGAAACCGAATTGAGTACTTC	CASSQTRGGTGNRIEYF
11	.	.	TRBV18	TRBJ1-1	TGTGCCAGCTCACCAATGAGTGAAGCTTTCTTT	CASSPMSEAFF
11	.	.	TRBV5-1	TRBJ2-7	TGCGCCAGCAGCGCCGCCTACGAGCAGTACTTC	CASSAAYEQYF
14	.	.	TRBV5-5	TRBJ2-5	TGTGCCAGCAGCTTGAGTTCAGGGTACGAGACCCAGTACTTC	CASSLSSGYETQYF
13	.	.	TRBV19	TRBJ1-1	TGTGCCAGTAGACGCGGACGAGGTACTGAAGCTTTCTTT	CASRRGRGTEAFF
15	TRBD1	.	TRBV24-1	TRBJ1-5	TGTGCCACCAGTGATGGGACAGGGTTCGATCAGCCCCAGCATTTT	CATSDGTGFDQPQHF
16	TRBD2	.	TRBV7-9	TRBJ2-7	TGTGCCAGCAGCTCCCCTGGGGGGACTAGCGACTACGAGCAGTACTTC	CASSSPGGTSDYEQYF
13	TRBD1	few	TRBV4-1	TRBJ1-2	TGCGCCAGCAGCCAGGGACAGGGCTATGGCTACACCTTC	CASSQGQGYGYTF
14	.	.	TRBV28	TRBJ2-5	TGTGCCAGCAGTTCCCAAGGGGGGGAAGAGACCCAGTACTTC	CASSSQGGEETQYF
15	TRBD1	.	TRBV27	TRBJ2-3	TGTGCCAGCAGTTCGCGACAGGGTAGCACAGATACGCAGTATTTT	CASSSRQGSTDTQYF